This passage covers 23 T cell receptor beta chains from one sample sequenced in a study of blood T cell repertoires in COVID-19. The data were produced by immunoSEQ multiplex PCR, yet TCRdb's version contains in-frame clones alone and is incomplete. Of about 100,000 clones in the sample, approximately 86% are singletons; the top ten hold roughly 3%. Sequences were obtained from PBMCs or T cells enriched from blood (not recorded which). The origin of the receptors is a woman in her forties or fifties who had recovered from COVID-19.

The rearrangement joins TRBV9 to TRBJ2-4; D remains ambiguous. This CDR3 contains 14 residues. CDR1 SGDLS and CDR2 YYNGEE come from the germline V gene. Trimming pared 1 base from V and 0 bases from J, leaving 5 bases between. The CDR3: CASSVTRAKNIQYF. The CDR3 bases are TGTGCCAGCAGCGTAACCAGAGCCAAAAACATTCAGTACTTC.

This clone was observed a single time. The chain carries TRBV4-2 and TRBJ1-1; a possible D gene is TRBD1 (5 bases). Trimming shortened V by 6 bases and J by 3 bases, and 17 bases separated the two germline ends. Germline V gene data show CDR1 as LGHNA and CDR2 as YNFKEQ. The CDR3 is 15 residues long. The CDR3 reads CASRGQEQQDTEAFF. The CDR3 coding sequence is TGTGCCAGCAGAGGGCAGGAACAACAGGACACTGAAGCTTTCTTT.

The chain employs TRBV28 and TRBJ1-2, with no clear D. The CDR3 contains 15 residues. Trimming pared 7 bases from V and 2 bases from J, leaving 17 bases between. The germline V gene has CDR1 MDHEN and CDR2 SYDVKM. For the CDR3, the DNA is TGTGCCAGCAAAGTCCTGGAGTCGGCAAACTATGGCTACACCTTC. Its protein product is CASKVLESANYGYTF.

V gene TRBV5-1 combines with J gene TRBJ1-3; D might be TRBD1 (5 bases). This CDR3 is built from 14 residues. Trimming removed 4 bases from V and 3 bases from J, with 11 bases in between. CDR1 and CDR2 (germline): SGHRS, YFSETQ. The chain's CDR3 is CASSRGTGGNTIYF. The CDR3 DNA is TGCGCCAGCAGCCGTGGGACTGGTGGAAACACCATATATTTT.

The chain links TRBV27 to TRBJ2-2, with D possibly matching TRBD2 (6 bases). Trimming stripped 5 bases from V and 5 bases from J, with 15 bases between. CDR1 MNHEY and CDR2 SMNVEV come from the germline V gene (reference sequence). CDR3 size: 15 residues. CDR3 nucleotides: TGTGCCAGCAGTGGGGACTCGTTTCCAACCGGGGAGCTGTTTTTT. Translation gives CASSGDSFPTGELFF.

The CDR3 DNA is TGTGCCAGCAGTTTTCTCGGGGGGCCTAGCACAGATACGCAGTATTTT. As protein: CASSFLGGPSTDTQYF. The rearrangement uses TRBV28 and TRBJ2-3, with D possibly TRBD2 on 7 matching bases. In germline, CDR1 is MDHEN, CDR2 SYDVKM. Trimming stripped 3 bases from V and 0 bases from J, with 13 bases between. CDR3 size: 16 residues.

The chain carries TRBV4-2 and TRBJ2-6; unclear D gene. Trimming took off 0 bases at V and 2 bases at J, with 8 bases between the two ends. The CDR3 runs to 16 residues. Germline CDR1 LGHNA, CDR2 YNFKEQ. DNA for the CDR3: TGTGCCAGCAGCCAAGAATTCTTAGCTGGGGCCAACGTCCTGACTTTC. Its protein product is CASSQEFLAGANVLTF.

The genes are TRBV5-1 and TRBJ1-6, with TRBD1 as a possible D gene (5 bases). Germline V gene data show CDR1 as SGHRS and CDR2 as YFSETQ. This CDR3 spans 15 amino acids. Trimming pared 3 bases from V and 7 bases from J, leaving 14 bases between. The chain's CDR3 is CASSWGGPQNSPLHF. CDR3 coding DNA: TGCGCCAGCAGCTGGGGGGGTCCCCAAAATTCACCCCTCCACTTT.

The chain couples TRBV5-8 to TRBJ2-1, with 7 bases fitting TRBD2. CDR1 and CDR2 from the germline V gene are SGHTS and YDEGEE. The CDR3 is made up of 16 amino acids. The trim removed 6 bases at V and 1 base at J, leaving 10 bases unmatched. CDR3 loop: CASNLIGTTSYNEQFF. The CDR3 bases are TGTGCCAGCAACCTAATCGGGACTACGTCCTACAATGAGCAGTTCTTC.

The rearrangement links TRBV30 to TRBJ2-5; no definite D call. Between the trimmed V and J ends, which lost 0 bases and 5 bases, there was a span of 4 bases. This CDR3 comprises 11 residues. Germline CDR1 GTSNPN, CDR2 SVGIG (reference sequence). DNA of the CDR3: TGTGCCTGGAGTGTACTGGAGACCCAGTACTTC. Residues: CAWSVLETQYF.

The chain links TRBV7-6 to TRBJ2-3; 8 nucleotides agree with TRBD2. Germline V gene lookup returns CDR1 SGHVS and CDR2 FNYEAQ. V was clipped by 2 bases and J by 4 bases; unmatched bases: 8. The CDR3 sequence is 16 residues long. CDR3 DNA: TGTGCCAGCAGCTTAACCGGGACTAGTGTAGCAGATACGCAGTATTTT. It specifies CASSLTGTSVADTQYF.

This clone came up once. The V gene is TRBV5-1, the J gene TRBJ2-7; 7 bases align to TRBD1. The germline gives CDR1 SGHRS, CDR2 YFSETQ. The CDR3 consists of 15 residues. The V and J ends lost 4 bases and 3 bases, in that order; junction bases with no gene match: 10. The CDR3: CASSAFEGGYYEQYF. CDR3 bases: TGCGCCAGCAGCGCCTTTGAAGGGGGCTACTACGAGCAGTACTTC.

This chain connects TRBV4-1 to TRBJ2-3, with D possibly being TRBD2 (6 bases). The germline V gene has CDR1 MGHRA and CDR2 YSYEKL. The length of the CDR3 is 14 residues. V was pared by 4 bases and J by 0 bases, with 8 bases between. The CDR3 DNA is TGCGCCAGCAGCCCTCGGGGGAGCACAGATACGCAGTATTTT. It is translated as CASSPRGSTDTQYF.

This chain's CDR3 is CATSRDAAQGAIIDTQYF. The CDR3 nucleotides read TGTGCCACCAGCAGAGATGCGGCCCAAGGTGCCATTATAGATACGCAGTATTTT. The gene calls are TRBV15 and TRBJ2-3; D is unresolved. Trimming stripped 0 bases from V and 5 bases from J, with 21 bases between. Germline V gene data show CDR1 as LNHNV and CDR2 as YYDKDF (reference sequence). This CDR3 has 18 residues. Supplemented by reference TRBV15 and TRBJ2-3, the full variable domain reads DAMVIQNPRYQVTQFGKPVTLSCSQTLNHNVMYWYQQKSSQAPKLLFHYYDKDFNNEADTPDNFQSRRPNTSFCFLDIRSPGLGDTAMYLCATSRDAAQGAIIDTQYFGPGTRLTVL.

V gene TRBV28 combines with J gene TRBJ1-4, with 9 bases matching TRBD1. Germline V gene data show CDR1 as MDHEN and CDR2 as SYDVKM. This CDR3 contains 16 residues. The ends lost 3 bases at V and 7 bases at J; junction bases unmatched: 9. The CDR3 DNA is TGTGCCAGCAGTTTCACCGCCGGGACAGGGTCTGAAAAACTGTTTTTT. Protein product: CASSFTAGTGSEKLFF.

This chain links TRBV18 with TRBJ2-7, with 10 nucleotides matching TRBD2. J gave up 3 bases and V 2 bases, and 4 bases lay outside the gene matches. Germline V gene sequence: CDR1 KGHSH, CDR2 LQKENI. CDR3 size: 15 residues. The CDR3 DNA reads as TGTGCCAGCTCACCAGGACTAGCGGATTTCTACGAGCAGTACTTC. This gives the protein CASSPGLADFYEQYF.

This chain links TRBV4-2 with TRBJ2-1; the match to TRBD2 covers 10 bases. Germline V gives CDR1 LGHNA, CDR2 YNFKEQ. V lost 0 bases, J lost 10 bases, and 15 bases stayed unmatched. The CDR3 runs to 18 residues. The CDR3 region is CASSQDREGLAGAREQFF. The CDR3 DNA follows: TGTGCCAGCAGCCAAGATCGGGAAGGGCTAGCGGGGGCGCGGGAGCAGTTCTTC.

This chain joins TRBV5-1 and TRBJ2-3; D is possibly TRBD1 (5 bases). The CDR3 runs 13 residues. The V end lost 6 bases, the J end lost 2 bases, and 10 bases lay between the germline ends. The germline V gene has CDR1 SGHRS and CDR2 YFSETQ. CDR3 loop: CASTSGSTDTQYF. The DNA for the CDR3 is TGCGCCAGCACCTCAGGGTCCACAGATACGCAGTATTTT.

This chain links TRBV5-4 with TRBJ1-1; D may be TRBD1 (5 bases). The CDR3 totals 14 residues. Trimming took 0 bases from V and 8 from J, leaving 14 bases between them. From germline, CDR1 is SGHNT and CDR2 YYREEE (reference sequence). The CDR3 spells CASSLGGTGAEAFF. DNA of the CDR3: TGTGCCAGCAGCTTGGGGGGTACAGGAGCGGAAGCTTTCTTT.

The chain couples TRBV11-2 to TRBJ1-2; no reliable D call. The V end was cut by 3 bases, the J end by 5 bases, with 7 bases between. Germline V lookup: CDR1 SGHAT, CDR2 FQNNGV. CDR3 length equals 12 residues. CDR3 residues: CASSFPNYGYTF. The CDR3 region has the DNA TGTGCCAGCAGCTTCCCAAATTATGGCTACACCTTC.

The chain recombines TRBV28 with TRBJ2-7; D gene uncertain. The CDR3 has 12 amino acids. Trimming took off 6 bases at V and 3 bases at J, with 9 bases between the two ends. Germline CDR1 is MDHEN and CDR2 is SYDVKM. The DNA of the CDR3 is TGTGCCAGCAGACAGACCAACTACGAGCAGTACTTC. Protein product: CASRQTNYEQYF.

This chain links TRBV7-8 with TRBJ1-2, with D unclear. This CDR3 comprises 15 residues. The V gene lost 0 bases and the J gene lost 2 bases, with 10 bases spanning the gap. CDR1 is SGHVS, CDR2 FQNEAQ, per germline. The CDR3 loop is CASSLALRVNYGYTF. CDR3 sequence (DNA): TGTGCCAGCAGCTTAGCCCTCCGAGTCAACTATGGCTACACCTTC. The full variable domain, rest sourced from reference TRBV7-8 and TRBJ1-2, is GAGVSQSPRYKVAKRGQDVALRCDPISGHVSLFWYQQALGQGPEFLTYFQNEAQLDKSGLPSDRFFAERPEGSVSTLKIQRTQQEDSAVYLCASSLALRVNYGYTFGSGTRLTVV.

The sample holds a few counts of this clone. The V call is TRBV28, the J call TRBJ1-2; 9 nucleotides match TRBD1. Unmatched junction bases numbered 15, after V lost 5 bases and J lost 8 bases. There are 16 residues in the CDR3. The V gene's germline CDR1 is MDHEN and CDR2 SYDVKM. Written as DNA, the CDR3 is TGTGCCAGCAGTCTACCCTGGGACAGGGTATCTTTGGGCTACACCTTC. It is translated as CASSLPWDRVSLGYTF.